The 9 T cell receptor beta chains below come from one sample, sequenced in a study of response to subunit inactivated influenza vaccine. TCRdb re-called the RT-PCR reads with MiXCR, one entry per CDR3 protein. The sample shows roughly 500,000 distinct CDR3 sequences, under 30% of them seen only once. These data also featured in a second study, about T cells expressing NK-cell markers. That report adds: The authors made TCR beta cDNA libraries by 5'RACE template switching. This switching added a universal primer site and UMIs.

Specimen: CD4+ T cells sorted from PBMCs, collected about 11 days after vaccination. Source of these receptors: a middle-aged man who received an inactivated influenza vaccine.

This clonotype was counted between two and nine times. V usage is TRBV20-1 and J usage is TRBJ2-3; TRBD2 might be the D (8 bases). This CDR3 contains 15 residues. Germline loops: CDR1 DFQATT, CDR2 SNEGSKA (reference sequence). V was clipped by 3 bases and J by 6 bases, with 19 bases between them. The CDR3 region has the DNA TGCAGTGCTAGCGGAGGGGGCGGGGGGTCGGATACGCAGTATTTT. Translated, it gives CSASGGGGGSDTQYF.

The rearrangement uses TRBV7-2 and TRBJ2-3; D is uncertain. Germline V lookup: CDR1 SGHTA, CDR2 FQGNSA. Trimming took off 5 bases at V and 1 base at J, with 7 bases between the two ends. This CDR3 is built from 13 residues. CDR3 coding DNA: TGTGCCAGCAGCAGGATTGGCACAGATACGCAGTATTTT. Its protein is CASSRIGTDTQYF.

The sample holds a few counts of this clonotype. The V and J genes are TRBV5-6 and TRBJ2-5; TRBD1 matches at 10 bases. The CDR3 is made up of 15 amino acids. Germline loops: CDR1 SGHDT, CDR2 YYEEEE. V trimming: 5 bases; J trimming: 4 bases; junction bases outside the gene matches: 8. The CDR3 sequence: CASSQRDRGVETQYF. CDR3 sequence (DNA): TGTGCCAGCAGTCAGAGGGACAGGGGTGTAGAGACCCAGTACTTC.

V is TRBV24-1 and J is TRBJ2-1; D might be TRBD2 (6 bases). The germline V gene has CDR1 KGHDR and CDR2 SFDVKD. The V gene lost 1 base and the J gene lost 8 bases, with 17 bases spanning the gap. The CDR3 extends over 16 amino acids. CDR3 in amino acids: CATSDFQSSVTDEQFF. The CDR3 DNA sequence: TGTGCCACCAGTGATTTCCAGTCTAGCGTAACGGATGAGCAGTTCTTC.

This clonotype was seen many times. J is TRBJ1-5 and V is TRBV7-2; D possibly corresponds to TRBD1 (5 bases). V was shortened by 5 bases and J by 4 bases, with 9 bases between the two germline ends. Per the germline V gene, CDR1 is SGHTA and CDR2 is FQGNSA. The CDR3 extends over 13 amino acids. In DNA form, the CDR3 reads TGTGCCAGCAGCCAAGAGGGGAATCAGCCCCAGCATTTT. Translated, it gives CASSQEGNQPQHF.

The V call is TRBV28, the J call TRBJ1-5, with a tentative D call TRBD1 (5 bases). Trimming removed 6 bases from V and 4 bases from J, with 13 bases in between. CDR3 length: 14 residues. Germline CDR1 MDHEN, CDR2 SYDVKM. CDR3 DNA sequence: TGTGCCAGCAGCTCCCCCGGGGCAAATCAGCCCCAGCATTTT. It specifies CASSSPGANQPQHF.

The chain combines TRBV29-1 with TRBJ2-1; perhaps D is TRBD1 or TRBD2 (5 bases each). The CDR3 has 14 amino acids. V was shortened by 4 bases and J by 5 bases, with 15 bases between the two germline ends. The V gene's germline CDR1 is SQVTM and CDR2 ANQGSEA. The CDR3 loop is CSVARGGTDNEQFF. The CDR3 DNA reads as TGCAGCGTTGCTAGAGGTGGGACGGACAATGAGCAGTTCTTC.

This clonotype has only a few counts. This chain joins TRBV12-3 or TRBV12-4 and TRBJ2-3; TRBD2 agrees at 8 bases. CDR3 length equals 13 residues. Losses at the gene ends were 3 bases for V and 7 bases for J; bases not matched to a gene: 3. The CDR3 region is CASSLGGRNTQYF. The CDR3 DNA reads TGTGCCAGCAGTTTGGGCGGGAGGAATACGCAGTATTTT.

J is TRBJ2-1 and V is TRBV27; possible D gene TRBD1, 5 bases. V was pared by 1 base and J by 9 bases, with 13 bases between. Germline loops: CDR1 MNHEY, CDR2 SMNVEV (reference sequence). The CDR3 contains 14 residues. CDR3 DNA: TGTGCCAGCAGTTTATTGGAACACAGGAGTGAGCAGTTCTTC. It encodes CASSLLEHRSEQFF.